The source of this T cell receptor (beta chain) is a study of blood T cell repertoires in COVID-19. Study-level background: Acute and convalescent COVID-19 samples came from the United States, Italy and Spain. The analysed material was cDNA or gDNA that came from T cells, B-cell-depleted T cells, or PBMCs.

In the original processing: From reference gene primer amplification, estimates of nucleated cell counts were derived. The protocol was immunoSEQ multiplex PCR, while the TCRdb copy is restricted to in-frame clones and leaves out a portion. V and J calls and clone size follow that table, whereas D and trimming were derived from the DNA. The repertoire includes 120,000 or so clones, more than 70% of them detected once, and 3.5% to 4.5% sits in the top ten. The V gene's germline CDR1 is LNHDA and CDR2 SQIVND (reference sequence). Trimming cost V 0 bases and J 5 bases, with 10 bases left between them. This CDR3 is built from 14 residues.

The sequence came from a man in his sixties with acute or convalescent COVID-19. Source material: peripheral blood. The chain recombines TRBV19 with TRBJ1-2; D is undetermined. The CDR3: CASSIDAGLYGYTF. CDR3 DNA: TGTGCCAGTAGTATAGACGCAGGTTTATATGGCTACACCTTC.